This T cell receptor (beta chain) was profiled in a study of T cell repertoires in breast cancer (TCRdb year 2016). Background on the whole study: The study profiled tumors, lymph nodes and peripheral blood lymphocytes from breast cancer patients, plus peripheral blood from healthy control donors. Most of the 21 patient tumors analyzed for shared TCRs were ER+/PR+. The controls were nine healthy donors whose age range was similar to that of the patients. On average, sequencing produced around 500,000 sequences per sample, which came to approximately 9.8 reads per input cell. Because breast cancer has a low mutational burden and rarely has common mutations, the study reasoned that TCRs shared between breast cancer patients would target shared antigens. After being minced and digested with Liberase and DNase, tumors and tumor-involved lymph nodes were passed through 70-um and 40-um filters. Blood samples were separated by Ficoll, whereas tumor-free lymph nodes were processed without any enzymatic digestion.

The investigation overall reported the following: Shared TCRs were encoded by various nucleotide sequences, which suggests selection and expansion based on antigen. Genuine antitumor clones may have been missed because singleton TCRs were discarded and only part of each tumor was sampled. Because transcript abundance and primer differences skewed clone recovery, emulsion RT-PCR was regarded as qualitative rather than quantitative. About 18 TCR pairs were shared across seven or more patient tumors and were rarely found in control blood, which suggests possible tumor specificity. TRBV7 predominance was observed among shared TCRs, which possibly reflected tumor recognition or mispriming bias from eight TRBV7 primers. Sentinel lymph nodes involved by tumor shared about fourfold more TCRs with matched tumor repertoires than tumor-free nodes did (roughly 7.3% versus 1.9%).

The library was generated by emulsion pairing. Unpaired genes were suppressed by a second nested PCR with blocking oligos, after which a third nested PCR added Illumina adaptors and barcodes. Between roughly 5,000 and 280,000 T cells, along with C-region, Stepout and V-region primers, were included in each emulsion RT-PCR master mix. Emulsions were generated with the Micellula Emulsion and Purification Kit, and RT-PCR used Qiagen OneStep RT-PCR reagents. Pooled libraries were sequenced with paired-end 2 x 250 reads on an Illumina MiSeq. On the authors' methods: Read pairs were joined in Galaxy and clipped at the engineered overlap into separate alpha and beta files, and reads that were not clipped were discarded. To assign alpha-beta pairs, the researchers used CompleteTCR, a MiTCR-based pipeline that relies on an R script to link chains sharing read cluster identifiers. TCR sequences that were observed only once, about 1-3.1% of the total, were removed as potential sequencing errors. TCRdb trimmed public reads at Q25 via fastp, called clones via MiXCR and kept in-frame beta chains. Each CDR3 protein gets just one entry, which takes the most common genes and DNA from the rows behind it. TCRdb's processing, not the authors' own work, is the source of the V and J calls. The sample includes around 43,000 distinct CDR3 sequences, with 45% to 50% observed a single time. Clones ranked in the top ten supply 60% of the sample.

This clonotype was seen a handful of times. The antigen it binds to is not known. Base-call qualities are not available, and no considerably larger clone is one nucleotide away. Paired alpha-beta TCRs of CD8+ T cells were analyzed using an expanded emulsion RT-PCR method with primers for all TCR V genes. Before emulsion RT-PCR, CD8+ T cells were isolated with a CD8 positive selection kit and incubated overnight in 7.5 to 10 IU/mL IL-2. The junction shows trimming of 7 bases on V and 7 bases on J, and the gene matches do not reach 10 bases of it. CDR1 and CDR2 are read off the germline V gene as MRHNA and SNTAGT. The CDR3 covers 15 residues, taking in both the cysteine and the phenylalanine. Left in the record is the CDR3 DNA by itself, 45 bases read in frame from the first base.

This receptor chain uses TRBV6-4 and TRBJ2-2; 9 central bases correspond to TRBD2. The receptor comes from a pool of human donors with breast cancer or a healthy control (not recorded which). The specimen sequenced was CD8+ T cells. The DNA reads TGTGCCAGCATCTTGACTAGCGGCGGTGGCGGGGAGCTGTTTTTT. Its product reads: CASILTSGGGGELFF.